The 5 T cell receptor beta chains given below trace back to one sample, sequenced in a study of blood T cells in healthy people across ages (dated by TCRdb to about 2015). Preparation of the library involved 5' RACE. The sample was run on an Illumina HiSeq 2500. A second roughly 6 to 12 cycle PCR used a sample-barcoded 5' primer and a J-beta primer mix. TCRdb redid the processing of the public reads, applying fastp at Q25 and MiXCR, and retained in-frame beta chains. A single entry per CDR3 protein holds the most common genes and DNA from its merged rows. This sample gives about 640,000 distinct CDR3 sequences in total; roughly 30% of them show up just once. Of the sample, more than 15% is held by the ten largest clones. The sample taken for sequencing was blood. These receptors originate from an elderly woman in good health.

This clonotype has a count of ten or more. The rearrangement joins TRBV2 to TRBJ2-7; TRBD2 agrees at 10 bases. CDR1 and CDR2 (germline): SNHLY, FYNNEI. Unmatched junction bases numbered 10, after V lost 11 bases and J lost 6 bases. This CDR3 has 13 residues. In DNA, the CDR3 is TGTGCCGGGATGACTAGCGGGCTATTCGAGCAGTACTTC. This gives the protein CAGMTSGLFEQYF.

Concerning this clonotype: This may come from a read error, since a much larger clone is one base off. The chain combines TRBV6-2 or TRBV6-3 with TRBJ2-5, with no clear D. The CDR3 has 13 amino acids. Germline CDR1 and CDR2: MNHEY and SVGEGT. The CDR3 region is CPSNSEIQETQYF. CDR3 bases: TGTCCCAGCAATTCAGAGATACAAGAGACCCAGTACTTC.

This clonotype was seen many times. CDR3: CASSLPAGVGHNEQFF. CDR3 nucleotide sequence: TGTGCCAGCAGTCTACCGGCGGGAGTAGGACACAATGAGCAGTTCTTC. This chain uses TRBV12-3 or TRBV12-4 with TRBJ2-1; 7 nucleotides match TRBD2. This CDR3 spans 16 amino acids. The V gene end was trimmed by 5 bases and the J gene end by 5 bases; junction bases not matched to a gene: 12.

In this sample, this clonotype turned up many times. The genes are TRBV20-1 and TRBJ2-7, with 8 bases that match TRBD2. The CDR3 totals 15 residues. Looked up from germline, CDR1 is DFQATT and CDR2 is SNEGSKA (reference sequence). J gave up 3 bases and V 6 bases, and 13 bases lay outside the gene matches. The CDR3 here is CSASPILAGFYEQYF. The CDR3, as DNA: TGCAGTGCCTCACCCATTTTAGCGGGGTTCTACGAGCAGTACTTC.

Note on this clonotype: A much larger clone is a single base away; this may be a read error. The chain uses TRBV5-1 and TRBJ2-4; weak D call: TRBD2 (6 bases). The DNA end is a closer match to TRBJ2-7, so the J assignment may be wrong. Germline-derived CDR1 and CDR2 are SGHRS and YFSETQ. The CDR3 loop spans 16 amino acids. The CDR3 region has the DNA TGCGCCAGCAGCCCCAGGGCGGCGGGGTGCTTAAACGAGCAGTACTTC. It encodes CASSPRAAGCLNEQYF.